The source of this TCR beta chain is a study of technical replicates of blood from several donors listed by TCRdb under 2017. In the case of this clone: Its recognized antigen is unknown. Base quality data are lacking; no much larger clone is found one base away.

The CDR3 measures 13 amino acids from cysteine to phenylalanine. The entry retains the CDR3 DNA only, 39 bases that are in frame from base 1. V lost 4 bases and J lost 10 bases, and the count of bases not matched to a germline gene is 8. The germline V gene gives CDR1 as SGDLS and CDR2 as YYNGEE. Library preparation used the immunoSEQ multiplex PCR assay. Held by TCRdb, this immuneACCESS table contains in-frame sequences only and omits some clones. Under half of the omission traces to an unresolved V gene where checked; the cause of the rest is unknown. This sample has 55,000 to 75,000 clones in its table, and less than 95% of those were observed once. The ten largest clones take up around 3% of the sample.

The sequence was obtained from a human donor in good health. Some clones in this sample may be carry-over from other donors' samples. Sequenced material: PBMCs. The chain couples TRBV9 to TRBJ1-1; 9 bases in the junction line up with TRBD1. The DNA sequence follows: TGTGCCAGCAGCCCCCCGGGACAGGGTACAGCTTTCTTT. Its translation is CASSPPGQGTAFF. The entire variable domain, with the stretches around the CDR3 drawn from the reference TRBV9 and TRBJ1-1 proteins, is DSGVTQTPKHLITATGQRVTLRCSPRSGDLSVYWYQQSLDQGLQFLIQYYNGEERAKGNILERFSAQQFPDLHSELNLSSLELGDSALYFCASSPPGQGTAFFGQGTRLTVV.